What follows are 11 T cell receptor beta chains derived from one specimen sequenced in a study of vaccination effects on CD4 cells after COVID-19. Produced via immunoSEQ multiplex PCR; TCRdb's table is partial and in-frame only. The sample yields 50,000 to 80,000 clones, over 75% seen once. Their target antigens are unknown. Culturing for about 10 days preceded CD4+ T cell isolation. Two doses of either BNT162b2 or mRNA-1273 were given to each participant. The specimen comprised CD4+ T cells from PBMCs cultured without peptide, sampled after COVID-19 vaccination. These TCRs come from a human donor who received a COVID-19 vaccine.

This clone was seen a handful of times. The CDR3 sequence: CASSLRGDFTDTQYF. The DNA of the CDR3 is TGTGCCAGCTCCCTTCGCGGGGACTTCACAGATACGCAGTATTTT. The chain links TRBV18 to TRBJ2-3; a possible D gene is TRBD2 (6 bases). The CDR3 consists of 15 residues. Trimming shortened V by 6 bases and J by 2 bases, and 15 bases separated the two germline ends. Germline V gives CDR1 KGHSH, CDR2 LQKENI.

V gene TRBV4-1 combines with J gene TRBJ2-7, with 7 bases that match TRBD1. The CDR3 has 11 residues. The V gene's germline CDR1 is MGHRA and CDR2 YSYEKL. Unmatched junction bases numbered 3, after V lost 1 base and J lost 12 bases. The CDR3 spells CASSQGQGLYV. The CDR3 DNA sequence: TGCGCCAGCAGCCAAGGACAGGGTCTGTACGTC.

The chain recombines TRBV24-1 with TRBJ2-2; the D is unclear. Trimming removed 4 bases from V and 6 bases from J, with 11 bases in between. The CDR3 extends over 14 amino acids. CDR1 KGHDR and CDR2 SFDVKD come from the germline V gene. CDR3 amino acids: CATSDPASSGELFF. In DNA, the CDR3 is TGTGCCACCAGTGACCCGGCGAGTTCCGGGGAGCTGTTTTTT.

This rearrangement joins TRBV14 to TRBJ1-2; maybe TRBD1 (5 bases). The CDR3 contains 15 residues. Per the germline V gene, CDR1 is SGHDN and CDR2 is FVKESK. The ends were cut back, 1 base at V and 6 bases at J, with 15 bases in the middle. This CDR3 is CASSQGGREKDGYTF. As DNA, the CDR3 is TGTGCCAGCAGCCAAGGTGGCAGGGAAAAGGATGGCTACACCTTC.

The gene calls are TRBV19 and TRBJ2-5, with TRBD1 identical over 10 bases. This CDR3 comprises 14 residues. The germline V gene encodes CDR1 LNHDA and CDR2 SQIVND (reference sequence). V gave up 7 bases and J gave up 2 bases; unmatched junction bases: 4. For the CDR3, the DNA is TGTGCCAGTACCGGGACAGGGGTTCAAGAGACCCAGTACTTC. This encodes CASTGTGVQETQYF.

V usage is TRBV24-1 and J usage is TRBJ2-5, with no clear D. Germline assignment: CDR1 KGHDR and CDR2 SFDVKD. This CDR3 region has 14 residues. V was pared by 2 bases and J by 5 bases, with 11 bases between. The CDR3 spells CATSDYSRSETQYF. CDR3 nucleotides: TGTGCCACCAGTGATTATAGCAGGAGCGAGACCCAGTACTTC.

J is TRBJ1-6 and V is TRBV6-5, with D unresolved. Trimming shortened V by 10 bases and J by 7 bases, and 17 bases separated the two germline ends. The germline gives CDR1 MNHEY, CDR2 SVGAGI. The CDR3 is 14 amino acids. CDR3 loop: CATTRGNSNSPLHF. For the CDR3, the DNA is TGTGCCACCACACGAGGGAATTCCAATTCACCCCTCCACTTT.

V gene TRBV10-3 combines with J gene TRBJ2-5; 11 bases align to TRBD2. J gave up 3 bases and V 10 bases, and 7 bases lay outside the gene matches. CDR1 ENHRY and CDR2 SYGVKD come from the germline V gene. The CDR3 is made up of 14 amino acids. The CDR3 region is CATGVAGGEETQYF. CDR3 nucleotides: TGTGCCACAGGGGTAGCGGGGGGGGAAGAGACCCAGTACTTC.

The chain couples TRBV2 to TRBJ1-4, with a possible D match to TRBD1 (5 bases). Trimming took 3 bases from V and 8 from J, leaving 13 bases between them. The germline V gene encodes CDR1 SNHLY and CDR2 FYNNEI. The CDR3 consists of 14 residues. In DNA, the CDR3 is TGTGCCAGCAGTGACCGCTTTGAGGGGGAAAAACTGTTTTTT. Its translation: CASSDRFEGEKLFF.

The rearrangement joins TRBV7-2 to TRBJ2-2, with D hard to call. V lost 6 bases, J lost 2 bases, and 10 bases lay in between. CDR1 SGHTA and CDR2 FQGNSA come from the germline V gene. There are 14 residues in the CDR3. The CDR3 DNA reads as TGTGCCAGCAGACCGGGCATAAACACCGGGGAGCTGTTTTTT. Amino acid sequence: CASRPGINTGELFF.

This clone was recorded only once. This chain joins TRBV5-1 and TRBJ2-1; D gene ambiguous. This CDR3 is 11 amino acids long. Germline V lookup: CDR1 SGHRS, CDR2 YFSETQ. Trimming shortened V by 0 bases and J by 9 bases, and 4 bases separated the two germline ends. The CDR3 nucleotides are TGCGCCAGCAGCTTGGAGGTTGAGCAGTTCTTC. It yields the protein CASSLEVEQFF.